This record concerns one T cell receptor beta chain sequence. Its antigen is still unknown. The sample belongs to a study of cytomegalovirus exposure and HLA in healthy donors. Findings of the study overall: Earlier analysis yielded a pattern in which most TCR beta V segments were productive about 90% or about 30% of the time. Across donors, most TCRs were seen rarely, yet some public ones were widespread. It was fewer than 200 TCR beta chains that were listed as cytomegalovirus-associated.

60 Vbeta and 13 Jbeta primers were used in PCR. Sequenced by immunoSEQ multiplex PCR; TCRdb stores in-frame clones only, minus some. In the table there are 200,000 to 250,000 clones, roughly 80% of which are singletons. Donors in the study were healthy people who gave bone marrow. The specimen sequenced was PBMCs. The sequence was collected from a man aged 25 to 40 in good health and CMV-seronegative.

The CDR3 reads CASSLRSSGGANEQFF. CDR3 nucleotide sequence: TGTGCCAGCAGCTTACGAAGTAGCGGGGGGGCCAATGAGCAGTTCTTC. V and J are TRBV7-2 and TRBJ2-1, with TRBD2 identical over 11 bases. The CDR3 loop spans 16 amino acids. In germline, CDR1 is SGHTA, CDR2 FQGNSA. The J segment lost 6 bases and the V segment lost 2 bases, leaving 6 bases of the junction unmatched. Complete variable domain (other parts from reference TRBV7-2 and TRBJ2-1): GAGVSQSPSNKVTEKGKDVELRCDPISGHTALYWYRQSLGQGLEFLIYFQGNSAPDKSGLPSDRFSAERTGGSVSTLTIQRTQQEDSAVYLCASSLRSSGGANEQFFGPGTRLTVL.